This is a list of T cell receptor beta chains from one sample in a study of vaccination effects on CD4 cells after COVID-19. Produced via immunoSEQ multiplex PCR; TCRdb's table is partial and in-frame only. This table holds approximately 40,000 clones, 82% found once. Their antigens remain unidentified. Sample: CD4+ T cells from PBMCs cultured without peptide, taken before COVID-19 vaccination. The source is a human donor who received a COVID-19 vaccine. The CDR3 runs from the conserved cysteine through the conserved F or W. A D gene is named only where the DNA matches it firmly. A clone size is listed for some rows: how often the clone was seen (once, few, many), or a class if it is expanded.

clone_size | j_call | v_call | d_call | cdr3_aa | cdr3_nt
- | TRBJ1-1 | TRBV6-5 | TRBD1 | CASRPDRGHTEAFF | TGTGCCAGCAGGCCGGACAGGGGTCACACTGAAGCTTTCTTT
- | TRBJ2-5 | TRBV9 | TRBD2 | CASSGRLRAGAIAYEETQYF | TGTGCCAGCAGCGGACGACTTCGAGCGGGGGCAATAGCGTATGAAGAGACCCAGTACTTC
- | TRBJ1-1 | TRBV5-8 | - | CASITERKAFF | TGTGCCAGCATCACAGAAAGGAAAGCTTTCTTT
once | TRBJ2-5 | TRBV5-1 | - | CASSLTVPETQYF | TGCGCCAGCAGCTTAACAGTTCCAGAGACCCAGTACTTC
- | TRBJ1-1 | TRBV21-1 | - | CASRGTGRVTEAFF | TGTGCCAGCAGGGGGACAGGTCGGGTCACTGAAGCTTTCTTT
- | TRBJ2-2 | TRBV28 | TRBD2 | CASSFSGRETGELFF | TGTGCCAGCAGTTTTAGCGGGCGAGAAACCGGGGAGCTGTTTTTT
once | TRBJ1-6 | TRBV27 | - | CASSPGWGDSPLHF | TGTGCCAGCAGTCCCGGGTGGGGCGATTCACCCCTCCACTTT
few | TRBJ1-2 | TRBV4-2 | - | CASSQEGGSTQNGYTF | TGTGCCAGCAGCCAAGAAGGGGGGTCTACACAGAATGGCTACACCTTC
- | TRBJ1-2 | TRBV15 | - | CATLSGTPKGYTF | TGTGCCACTTTGTCGGGGACACCTAAAGGCTACACCTTC
- | TRBJ2-3 | TRBV28 | TRBD2 | CASSFWGGTGDTQYF | TGTGCCAGCAGTTTCTGGGGGGGGACTGGCGATACGCAGTATTTT
- | TRBJ2-1 | TRBV5-4 | - | CASSLSGRLYNEQFF | TGTGCCAGCAGCTTGAGCGGCAGATTGTACAATGAGCAGTTCTTC
- | TRBJ2-2 | TRBV6-5 | TRBD1 | CASSYGDRGDGELFF | TGTGCCAGCAGTTACGGGGACAGGGGGGATGGGGAGCTGTTTTTT
- | TRBJ2-2 | TRBV5-1 | - | CASSLLAQTGPGELFF | TGCGCCAGCAGCTTACTAGCTCAAACCGGTCCCGGGGAGCTGTTTTTT
- | TRBJ2-5 | TRBV15 | - | CATSPRSGEGSYSETQYF | TGTGCCACCAGCCCCCGCTCCGGAGAGGGATCTTACTCAGAGACCCAGTACTTC
once | TRBJ2-5 | TRBV2 | - | CASSGGLQETQYF | TGTGCCAGCAGTGGGGGACTCCAAGAGACCCAGTACTTC
- | TRBJ2-1 | TRBV6-5 | - | CASSSGLRSNEQFF | TGTGCCAGCAGTTCCGGACTCAGGAGCAATGAGCAGTTCTTC
- | TRBJ1-5 | TRBV6-6 | - | CASSYAVGQRHQPQHF | TGTGCCAGCAGTTACGCCGTCGGACAGCGCCATCAGCCCCAGCATTTT
- | TRBJ1-2 | TRBV5-5 | - | CATAPDTNYGYTF | TGTGCCACCGCACCGGACACCAACTATGGCTACACCTTC
once | TRBJ2-5 | TRBV19 | TRBD1 | CASSADRVKTQYF | TGTGCCAGTAGTGCGGACAGGGTGAAGACCCAGTACTTC
- | TRBJ2-1 | TRBV13 | - | CASSSSRGTVNYNEQFF | TGTGCCAGCAGCTCATCCCGCGGGACAGTTAATTACAATGAGCAGTTCTTC
- | TRBJ1-3 | TRBV18 | - | CASSLSNSGNTIYF | TGTGCCAGCTCACTTTCGAACTCTGGAAACACCATATATTTT
- | TRBJ2-3 | TRBV3-1/TRBV3-2 | - | CASSFSDTQYF | TGTGCCAGCAGCTTCTCAGATACGCAGTATTTT
few | TRBJ1-2 | TRBV3-1/TRBV3-2 | - | CASSQFSGYTF | TGTGCCAGCAGCCAATTTAGTGGCTACACCTTC
once | TRBJ1-6 | TRBV18 | TRBD1 | CASSPLDRGNSPLHF | TGTGCCAGCTCACCCTTAGACAGGGGGAATTCACCCCTCCACTTT
- | TRBJ2-5 | TRBV11-2 | - | CASSLRPNQETQYF | TGTGCCAGCAGCTTAAGGCCGAACCAAGAGACCCAGTACTTC
- | TRBJ2-2 | TRBV6-4 | TRBD1 | CASKQGAFGELFF | TGTGCCAGCAAGCAGGGGGCGTTCGGGGAGCTGTTTTTT
- | TRBJ2-5 | TRBV27 | - | CASSQTTGPPFGETQYF | TGTGCCAGCAGTCAAACTACTGGACCGCCCTTCGGAGAGACCCAGTACTTC
few | TRBJ2-5 | TRBV27 | TRBD1 | CASRDRGRETQYF | TGTGCCAGCAGGGACAGGGGAAGGGAGACCCAGTACTTC
- | TRBJ2-3 | TRBV7-2 | TRBD2 | CASSRSAGGSDTQYF | TGTGCCAGCAGCCGCTCGGCGGGGGGATCAGATACGCAGTATTTT
- | TRBJ1-1 | TRBV28 | - | CASSLSEARLNTEAFF | TGTGCCAGCAGTTTATCGGAGGCACGCTTGAACACTGAAGCTTTCTTT
- | TRBJ1-1 | TRBV18 | - | CASSSEMGTEAFF | TGTGCCAGCTCAAGTGAAATGGGTACTGAAGCTTTCTTT
- | TRBJ1-2 | TRBV28 | - | CASSLSRGIYGYTF | TGTGCCAGCAGTTTATCTCGAGGAATCTATGGCTACACCTTC
- | TRBJ1-1 | TRBV7-3 | TRBD1 | CASSLGQGFGAEAFF | TGTGCCAGCAGCCTCGGACAGGGGTTTGGGGCTGAAGCTTTCTTT
- | TRBJ1-1 | TRBV6-5 | - | CASRPENGVTEAFF | TGTGCCAGCAGACCCGAAAACGGGGTCACTGAAGCTTTCTTT
- | TRBJ2-3 | TRBV19 | TRBD2 | CASSRKRGGTDTQYF | TGTGCCAGTAGCCGAAAGCGGGGGGGCACAGATACGCAGTATTTT
once | TRBJ2-1 | TRBV10-3 | - | CAIRPELGNEQFF | TGTGCCATCAGACCGGAGCTGGGGAATGAGCAGTTCTTC
- | TRBJ2-3 | TRBV2 | TRBD2 | CASSGKRGGVDTQYF | TGTGCCAGCAGCGGGAAGCGGGGGGGTGTAGATACGCAGTATTTT
- | TRBJ1-2 | TRBV4-3 | TRBD1 | CASSQGSTGGYGCTF | TGCGCCAGCAGCCAAGGATCGACAGGGGGTTATGGCTGCACCTTC
- | TRBJ1-1 | TRBV18 | - | CASSPDISGTEAFF | TGTGCCAGCTCACCAGACATTTCGGGGACTGAAGCTTTCTTT
- | TRBJ1-1 | TRBV5-1 | - | CASSPLGENTEAFF | TGCGCCAGCAGCCCGTTAGGAGAGAACACTGAAGCTTTCTTT
- | TRBJ2-3 | TRBV19 | TRBD2 | CASSTRLAGGWDTQYF | TGTGCCAGTAGTACCAGACTAGCGGGGGGCTGGGATACGCAGTATTTT
- | TRBJ1-1 | TRBV7-2 | - | CASSLVAASLNTEAFF | TGTGCCAGCAGCTTAGTCGCTGCCAGTTTGAACACTGAAGCTTTCTTT
- | TRBJ1-1 | TRBV14 | - | CASSLQLNTEAFF | TGTGCCAGCAGCCTTCAGTTGAACACTGAAGCTTTCTTT
once | TRBJ1-5 | TRBV6-4 | TRBD1 | CASRRDNLKGTAIVYQPQHF | TGTGCCAGCAGAAGGGACAATCTAAAGGGGACAGCAATCGTGTATCAGCCCCAGCATTTT